Here is one T cell receptor (beta chain) with its context. As yet, its antigen is unknown. This record belongs to a study of shared clonotypes between healthy human individuals. Overall study findings and caveats: Clonotype sharing across donors was expected to vary with sequencing depth. Across a handful of donors, naive CD4 shared about 5%, naive CD8 more than 3%, memory CD4 about 2.5%, memory CD8 about 0.4%.

V lost 0 bases and J lost 8; bases outside the gene matches: 9. This CDR3 has 16 amino acids. Germline CDR1 reads MNHEY; CDR2 reads SVGAGI. Measured with immunoSEQ multiplex PCR; TCRdb has only the in-frame clones, and not every one. The sample holds about 2.4 million clones, 93% seen once. The TCR was taken from a young man in good health. Some clones in this sample may be carry-over from other donors' samples. The gene calls are TRBV6-5 and TRBJ1-1; 10 bases line up with TRBD1. Material: naive CD4+ T cells from PBMCs. The subset is: CD45RA+ positively selected. CDR3 loop: CASSYSIGTGASEAFF. CDR3 in DNA: TGTGCCAGCAGTTACTCGATAGGGACAGGGGCTTCCGAAGCTTTCTTT.